Listed here are 31 T cell receptor beta chains from one sample, sequenced in a study of post-analysis software for immune sequencing data. Findings of the study overall: Roughly five TRBV segments appeared more often in patients than in controls, and TRBV5-6, TRBV5-1 and TRBV20-1 were among these.

These receptors are not linked to any known antigen. Unique-molecular-identifier-tagged TCR beta cDNA libraries were used. TCRdb called the PCR reads again in MiXCR, with one record for every CDR3 protein. The sample shows fewer than 850,000 distinct CDR3 sequences, 46% of them seen only once. The source material was blood. The receptors stem from a girl aged 5-17 years with multiple sclerosis.

This clonotype has only a few counts. The chain couples TRBV20-1 to TRBJ2-7; no clear D. This CDR3 is 12 amino acids long. Trimming shortened V by 3 bases and J by 1 base, and 7 bases separated the two germline ends. CDR1 and CDR2 (germline): DFQATT, SNEGSKA (reference sequence). CDR3 sequence (DNA): TGCAGTGCTAGGTTTGTTTCCTACGAGCAGTACTTC. Translating gives CSARFVSYEQYF.

The gene calls are TRBV12-3 or TRBV12-4 and TRBJ2-5; D is undetermined. V was clipped by 6 bases and J by 1 base, with 9 bases between them. The CDR3 totals 13 residues. CDR3 loop: CASSEQSQETQYF. CDR3 coding DNA: TGTGCCAGCAGCGAACAGAGCCAAGAGACCCAGTACTTC.

The gene calls are TRBV12-3 or TRBV12-4 and TRBJ2-5; D call uncertain. The CDR3 has 12 residues. Trimming shortened V by 7 bases and J by 4 bases, and 10 bases separated the two germline ends. Here the CDR3 DNA reads TGTGCCAGCACCATACTCGGAGAGACCCAGTACTTC. Amino acid sequence: CASTILGETQYF.

This clonotype has only a few counts. The chain has TRBV3-1 and TRBJ2-1; 7 nucleotides match TRBD2. The junction had 15 bases not matched to a gene; V was cut back by 0 bases and J by 7 bases. The CDR3 contains 18 residues. Per the germline V gene, CDR1 is LGHDT and CDR2 is YNNKEL (reference sequence). CDR3 in amino acids: CASSQEWGGLAVVNEQFF. The CDR3 region has the DNA TGTGCCAGCAGCCAAGAATGGGGTGGGCTAGCGGTGGTTAATGAGCAGTTCTTC.

The sample holds a few counts of this clonotype. The chain links TRBV20-1 to TRBJ1-4; the D is unclear. Germline V gene lookup returns CDR1 DFQATT and CDR2 SNEGSKA (reference sequence). V was trimmed by 1 base and J by 7 bases, leaving 4 bases between them. This CDR3 spans 11 amino acids. The CDR3: CSARGVEKLFF. In nucleotides, the CDR3 is TGCAGTGCTAGAGGGGTTGAAAAACTGTTTTTT.

The chain uses TRBV10-3 and TRBJ2-1, with 9 bases that match TRBD2. CDR3 length equals 16 residues. The V segment lost 3 bases and the J segment 4 bases; nucleotides outside the gene matches: 7. Looked up from germline, CDR1 is ENHRY and CDR2 is SYGVKD. CDR3 region: CAISDTSGQKYNEQFF. The CDR3 DNA is TGTGCCATCAGTGATACTAGCGGGCAGAAGTACAATGAGCAGTTCTTC.

This clonotype has only a few counts. The chain combines TRBV5-6 with TRBJ2-3, with 7 bases identical to TRBD2. The CDR3 is 17 amino acids. V gave up 4 bases and J gave up 2 bases; unmatched junction bases: 13. Germline values: CDR1 SGHDT, CDR2 YYEEEE. The CDR3 region has the DNA TGTGCCAGCAGCCTTGGACTAGTGGGTAGAGTCACAGATACGCAGTATTTT. Protein product: CASSLGLVGRVTDTQYF.

V is TRBV29-1 and J is TRBJ2-1; possibly TRBD1 for D (6 bases). Germline V gene lookup returns CDR1 SQVTM and CDR2 ANQGSEA. Trimming took 7 bases from V and 2 from J, leaving 9 bases between them. This CDR3 is built from 12 residues. Written as DNA, the CDR3 is TGCAGCGGGACAGAGACCTACAATGAGCAGTTCTTC. It specifies CSGTETYNEQFF.

The chain recombines TRBV12-3 or TRBV12-4 with TRBJ2-5; D is undetermined. The end of the DNA fits TRBJ2-7 better, so the J call may be wrong. The CDR3 is 12 residues long. DNA of the CDR3: TGTGCCAGCAGCCCCGCTGTGGGCGAGCAGTACTTC. Translating gives CASSPAVGEQYF.

The chain joins TRBV20-1 to TRBJ2-4; 14 positions agree with TRBD2. The J call may be wrong; the DNA end is better matched by TRBJ2-5. Germline V gene lookup returns CDR1 DFQATT and CDR2 SNEGSKA (reference sequence). The CDR3 totals 17 residues. The CDR3 protein is CSAIPGTSGSFQETQYF. The CDR3 DNA reads TGCAGTGCTATCCCCGGGACTAGCGGGAGTTTTCAAGAGACCCAGTACTTC.

The chain is built from TRBV20-1 and TRBJ1-2; D is unclear. The V gene's germline CDR1 is DFQATT and CDR2 SNEGSKA (reference sequence). With 0 bases removed from V and 8 bases from J, the gap between germline ends came to 4 bases. The CDR3 has 10 residues. CDR3 sequence reads: CSARDAGYTF. CDR3 DNA: TGCAGTGCTAGAGATGCCGGCTACACCTTC.

In the case of this clonotype: The germline gene is not matched at one end of the junction; a read error may be the cause. The chain employs TRBV3-1 and TRBJ1-5, with D perhaps TRBD1 (5 bases). The germline V gene encodes CDR1 LGHDT and CDR2 YNNKEL (reference sequence). The CDR3 contains 15 residues. CDR3 residues: CASSQDIGANRPQHF. The CDR3 DNA reads TGTGCCAGCAGCCAAGATATCGGGGCCAATCGGCCCCAGCATTTT.

The chain is built from TRBV5-1 and TRBJ2-1; TRBD2 matches at 7 bases. V lost 4 bases and J lost 5; bases outside the gene matches: 9. CDR1 SGHRS and CDR2 YFSETQ come from the germline V gene. The CDR3 is made up of 15 amino acids. CDR3 region: CASSISGTTDNEQFF. CDR3 sequence (DNA): TGCGCCAGCAGCATAAGCGGGACGACAGACAATGAGCAGTTCTTC.

This clonotype was seen a few times. The chain uses TRBV15 and TRBJ2-2, with TRBD1 identical over 7 bases. The CDR3 runs to 17 residues. J was trimmed by 5 bases and V by 0 bases; bases with no gene match: 9. Germline V gives CDR1 LNHNV, CDR2 YYDKDF (reference sequence). CDR3 amino acids: CATSRDPPPTGTGELFF. DNA for the CDR3: TGTGCCACCAGCAGAGATCCCCCGCCGACAGGGACCGGGGAGCTGTTTTTT.

The J gene is TRBJ1-2, the V gene TRBV5-1; TRBD1 aligns across 8 bases. Looked up from germline, CDR1 is SGHRS and CDR2 is YFSETQ. The junction had 6 bases not matched to a gene; V was cut back by 4 bases and J by 4 bases. The CDR3 is 14 amino acids. The CDR3 sequence: CASSPDRGPYGYTF. The CDR3 DNA follows: TGCGCCAGCAGCCCAGACAGGGGCCCCTATGGCTACACCTTC.

This clonotype occurred a few times. V and J are TRBV24-1 and TRBJ2-1, with D tentatively TRBD2 (5 bases). The CDR3 length is 17 residues. Trimming took 4 bases from V and 0 from J, leaving 15 bases between them. Germline values: CDR1 KGHDR, CDR2 SFDVKD. The CDR3 loop reads CATSDPWTGSSYNEQFF. The CDR3 nucleotides read TGTGCCACCAGTGACCCATGGACGGGAAGCTCCTACAATGAGCAGTTCTTC.

The chain links TRBV5-1 to TRBJ1-4; a weak D match, TRBD1 (6 bases). The CDR3 totals 15 residues. Trimming took off 4 bases at V and 5 bases at J, with 15 bases between the two ends. The V gene's germline CDR1 is SGHRS and CDR2 YFSETQ. CDR3 DNA: TGCGCCAGCAGCCCGAGGGGGACTGGGAATGAAAAACTGTTTTTT. Translation: CASSPRGTGNEKLFF.

The chain is built from TRBV30 and TRBJ2-5; TRBD2 matches at 12 bases. The CDR3 is 14 residues long. Trimming at V came to 1 base and at J to 5 bases, leaving 2 bases not matched to a gene. Germline V gene data show CDR1 as GTSNPN and CDR2 as SVGIG (reference sequence). The CDR3 DNA reads as TGTGCCTGGAGTGCAACTAGCGGGGGGGAGACCCAGTACTTC. As protein: CAWSATSGGETQYF.

V and J are TRBV7-9 and TRBJ1-6; D is uncertain. This CDR3 contains 13 residues. With 3 bases removed from V and 10 bases from J, the gap between germline ends came to 10 bases. The germline gives CDR1 SEHNR, CDR2 FQNEAQ (reference sequence). CDR3 in amino acids: CASSLDAESPLHF. For the CDR3, the DNA is TGTGCCAGCAGCTTGGACGCCGAGTCACCCCTCCACTTT.

This clonotype has a handful of counts. The V gene is TRBV4-1, the J gene TRBJ1-5; TRBD1 matches 10 bases. The V and J ends lost 1 base and 3 bases, in that order; junction bases with no gene match: 12. The CDR3 spans 19 residues. The germline gives CDR1 MGHRA, CDR2 YSYEKL. The DNA for the CDR3 is TGCGCCAGCAGCCAAGTTGGGTCCCTGGGACAGGGGCCCAATCAGCCCCAGCATTTT. Its protein is CASSQVGSLGQGPNQPQHF.

The chain has TRBV12-3 or TRBV12-4 and TRBJ2-5; 9 bases map to TRBD2. This CDR3 spans 17 amino acids. The V and J ends lost 2 bases and 4 bases, in that order; junction bases with no gene match: 11. The CDR3 protein is CASSLSPAGGLGETQYF. In DNA form, the CDR3 reads TGTGCCAGCAGTTTAAGCCCAGCGGGAGGCCTCGGAGAGACCCAGTACTTC.

Comment on this clonotype: Germline is not matched at one junction end, which may reflect a read error. The chain recombines TRBV7-8 with TRBJ1-5, with D perhaps TRBD1 (6 bases). The CDR3 extends over 16 amino acids. Looked up from germline, CDR1 is SGHVS and CDR2 is FQNEAQ. CDR3 sequence (DNA): TGTGCCGGCAGCTTAGCGGAGGTTAAAGGGACACAGCCCCAGCATTTT. Amino acid sequence: CAGSLAEVKGTQPQHF.

The chain is built from TRBV29-1 and TRBJ1-2; TRBD1 aligns across 7 bases. The CDR3 runs 14 residues. J lost 6 bases, V lost 4 bases, and 11 bases had no gene match. The germline V gene has CDR1 SQVTM and CDR2 ANQGSEA. The chain's CDR3 is CSVAILQGKNGYTF. CDR3 sequence (DNA): TGCAGCGTTGCAATTTTACAGGGGAAGAATGGCTACACCTTC.

This clonotype came up once. V usage is TRBV5-6 and J usage is TRBJ1-1; tentatively, D is TRBD1 (6 bases). CDR1 and CDR2 from the germline V gene are SGHDT and YYEEEE. The CDR3 covers 12 residues. The V end lost 4 bases, the J end lost 11 bases, and 15 bases lay between the germline ends. CDR3 loop: CASSRDTRGAFF. The CDR3 bases are TGTGCCAGCAGCCGGGACACCCGAGGGGCTTTCTTT.

The chain uses TRBV5-5 and TRBJ1-2; 7 nucleotides match TRBD1. The CDR3 consists of 15 residues. With 0 bases clipped from V and 7 bases from J, the junction kept 9 bases outside the gene matches. Germline assignment: CDR1 SGHKS and CDR2 YYEKEE (reference sequence). The DNA for the CDR3 is TGTGCCAGCAGCTTGGACTTGACAGGGAGGGGTGGCTACACCTTC. Protein product: CASSLDLTGRGGYTF.

This chain connects TRBV7-9 to TRBJ2-4, with 9 bases identical to TRBD1. The tail of the sequence fits TRBJ2-5 better, so the J call may be wrong. Germline V gene data show CDR1 as SEHNR and CDR2 as FQNEAQ (reference sequence). The length of the CDR3 is 14 residues. The CDR3, as DNA: TGTGCCAGCAGCTTAGGGGACAGGGAAGAGACCCAGTACTTC. Its translation is CASSLGDREETQYF.

J is TRBJ2-5 and V is TRBV18, with a tentative D call TRBD1 (5 bases). The germline gives CDR1 KGHSH, CDR2 LQKENI. The CDR3 length is 15 residues. The V end was cut by 5 bases, the J end by 0 bases, with 13 bases between. The CDR3 bases are TGTGCCAGCTCATTAAGACAGACCAACCAAGAGACCCAGTACTTC. Its translation: CASSLRQTNQETQYF.

The rearrangement links TRBV4-1 to TRBJ2-1; D gene unclear. CDR1 MGHRA and CDR2 YSYEKL come from the germline V gene. V lost 0 bases to trimming and J lost 5 bases, with 11 bases between them. This CDR3 contains 15 residues. CDR3 loop: CASSQDGFSNNEQFF. CDR3 DNA: TGCGCCAGCAGCCAAGATGGATTCTCTAACAATGAGCAGTTCTTC.

In its sample, this clonotype was seen a few times. V and J are TRBV20-1 and TRBJ2-7, with 8 bases fitting TRBD1. V lost 1 base and J lost 0; bases outside the gene matches: 8. The germline V gene has CDR1 DFQATT and CDR2 SNEGSKA (reference sequence). The CDR3 length is 16 residues. CDR3 coding DNA: TGCAGTGCTAGAGGCCCAGGGGACAGGTCCTCCTACGAGCAGTACTTC. Amino acid sequence: CSARGPGDRSSYEQYF.

This rearrangement joins TRBV14 to TRBJ2-1, with 10 positions matching TRBD2. V lost 1 base, J lost 3 bases, and 12 bases stayed unmatched. Germline CDR1 SGHDN, CDR2 FVKESK. The CDR3 runs 19 residues. The CDR3: CASSQGVLSGRAIYNEQFF. For the CDR3, the DNA is TGTGCCAGCAGCCAAGGGGTTTTGAGCGGGAGGGCTATCTACAATGAGCAGTTCTTC.

The V gene is TRBV20-1, the J gene TRBJ2-4; D may be TRBD2 (6 bases). This CDR3 has 14 residues. The ends were cut back, 5 bases at V and 6 bases at J, with 17 bases in the middle. CDR1 and CDR2 (germline): DFQATT, SNEGSKA (reference sequence). The CDR3 DNA follows: TGCAGTGCTTCCGACGGGCGGGGACTAAACATTCAGTACTTC. Its protein product is CSASDGRGLNIQYF.